The T cell receptor beta chain described here comes from a study of Ad26.COV2.S vaccination and SARS-CoV-2 variants. Overall study findings and caveats: Substantial breadth was reported for post-vaccination spike-specific CD8+ and CD4+ T cells. In TCR breadth and depth analyses, total T cell responses may have been underestimated.

Assay: immunoSEQ multiplex PCR; the TCRdb copy retains only in-frame clones and omits some. The profile shows approximately 460,000 clones, roughly nine tenths of them singletons. V lost 5 bases and J 4 bases, leaving 14 bases between the germline ends. The CDR3 consists of 14 residues. Germline V gene lookup returns CDR1 LNHNV and CDR2 YYDKDF (reference sequence). Treatment described: 19 received Ad26.COV2.S at low or high dose, single or two shots; 5 received placebo; per-sample allocation not given. The study sampled participants on day 63 after the first vaccine or placebo injection. On this clone: Its antigen is unknown.

This clonotype originated in a person aged 18-65 years who received the Ad26.COV2.S COVID-19 vaccine or a placebo. Source: peripheral blood, taken in a trial of Ad26.COV2.S vaccine versus placebo. The chain carries TRBV15 and TRBJ1-2; D gene unclear. CDR3 nucleotides: TGTGCCACCAGCCGGAAGACCCTCCGCTATGGCTACACCTTC. Its translation is CATSRKTLRYGYTF.